This T cell receptor beta chain was recorded in a study of blood T cell repertoires in COVID-19. Participants, about 18 to 90 years old, spanned under 25 US areas. Each participant's cohort was designated according to participant-reported clinical history. In the 2 weeks before study entry, exposed participants met a COVID-19 case, which was PCR-confirmed or clinician-diagnosed. Original processing methods: Amplification from reference gene primers served as the basis for estimated nucleated cell counts. TCRdb's table, derived via immunoSEQ multiplex PCR, lists solely in-frame clones and lacks some. V, J and clone size are those of that table, while D and trimming were read from the DNA. The sample includes some 240,000 clones, 80% to 90% of them seen just once. This receptor was taken from a woman aged 45-59 years who had been exposed to COVID-19. The sample comprised PBMCs or T cells enriched from blood (not recorded which).

CDR3: CASSVDQGQETQYF. For the CDR3, the DNA is TGTGCCAGCAGCGTAGATCAGGGGCAAGAGACCCAGTACTTC. The chain employs TRBV9 and TRBJ2-5, with a possible D match to TRBD1 (6 bases). The CDR3 runs to 14 residues. Germline CDR1 SGDLS, CDR2 YYNGEE. Between the trimmed V and J ends, which lost 0 bases and 2 bases, there was a span of 8 bases.